This TCR beta chain was sequenced for a study of shared clonotypes between healthy human individuals. Background on the study: Donors had three CD4 naive, three CD4 memory, two CD8 naive and one CD8 memory plate apiece.

V dropped 1 base and J dropped 0 bases, with 6 bases sitting between them. The CDR3 consists of 15 residues. Germline-derived CDR1 and CDR2 are MNHNS and SASEGT. CD4+ cells underwent separation, giving CD45RA+ naive and CD45RA-negative memory subsets. The table came from immunoSEQ multiplex PCR; TCRdb's copy has only in-frame clones and leaves some out. Seen here are about 2.4 million clones, approximately 94% observed once, and the top ten hold 0.11% to 0.15%. In regard to this clone: In the same sample, other DNA sequences code for this CDR3.

The sequence was obtained from a man younger than 35 in good health. V and J are TRBV6-1 and TRBJ2-2; D is unresolved. Source material: naive CD4+ T cells sorted from blood. The subset here: CD45RA+ positively selected. The CDR3 coding sequence is TGTGCCAGCAGTGAAGGCACGGCGAACACCGGGGAGCTGTTTTTT. Translation gives CASSEGTANTGELFF.